The 10 T cell receptor beta chains presented below share a single source sample, sequenced in a study of cytomegalovirus exposure and HLA in healthy donors. The PCR ran on 60 Vbeta and 13 Jbeta primers. Sequencing used immunoSEQ multiplex PCR; TCRdb keeps in-frame clones, though not all of them. The repertoire holds roughly 120,000 clones, with 74% as singletons. Sequencing used PBMCs. The receptor set was obtained from a woman in her forties in good health and CMV-seropositive.

A few counts support this clone. The V and J genes are TRBV7-9 and TRBJ2-5, with 11 bases lining up with TRBD2. V shed 1 base and J 3 bases; nucleotides not matched to a gene: 1. This CDR3 has 15 amino acids. Looked up from germline, CDR1 is SEHNR and CDR2 is FQNEAQ (reference sequence). The CDR3 sequence is CASSLVTSGKETQYF. The CDR3 nucleotides read TGTGCCAGCAGCTTAGTGACTAGCGGGAAAGAGACCCAGTACTTC.

The V call is TRBV27, the J call TRBJ2-5; 10 nucleotides align to TRBD2. The J call may be mistaken, given a closer DNA end match to TRBJ2-7. Germline V gene lookup returns CDR1 MNHEY and CDR2 SMNVEV (reference sequence). This CDR3 has 15 amino acids. CDR3 sequence: CASSSRAGGRGEQYF. In DNA form, the CDR3 reads TGTGCCAGCAGTTCCCGAGCGGGAGGGCGGGGCGAGCAGTACTTC.

This chain links TRBV10-1 with TRBJ2-3; 10 bases agree with TRBD2. Germline V gene data show CDR1 as WNHNN and CDR2 as SYGVQD (reference sequence). There are 23 residues in the CDR3. The junction had 23 bases not matched to a gene; V was cut back by 0 bases and J by 2 bases. The CDR3 DNA sequence: TGCGCCAGCAGTGAGTCTGGGACTGGTCTAGGGGTAGCGGGGGGCAATTTCACAGATACGCAGTATTTT. As protein: CASSESGTGLGVAGGNFTDTQYF.

This chain joins TRBV7-6 and TRBJ2-7; 10 bases line up with TRBD2. The CDR3 consists of 17 residues. Germline V gene lookup returns CDR1 SGHVS and CDR2 FNYEAQ. With 1 base clipped from V and 7 bases from J, the junction kept 13 bases outside the gene matches. CDR3 nucleotides: TGTGCCAGCAGCTTAGAAGGTACGGCTAGCGGGAGACGTGAGCAGTACTTC. Its translation is CASSLEGTASGRREQYF.

The CDR3 loop reads CASSKGAQNTEAFF. In DNA, the CDR3 is TGTGCCAGCAGCAAAGGGGCCCAGAACACTGAAGCTTTCTTT. The J gene is TRBJ1-1, the V gene TRBV21-1; the tabulated D call, TRBD1, remains unverified against the DNA. TRBV21-1 is deemed a pseudogene. This CDR3 is 14 amino acids long.

The CDR3 DNA reads as TGTGCCAGCAGTTCAAAACTAGCGGGAATCGAGCAGTACTTC. This codes for CASSSKLAGIEQYF. The rearrangement uses TRBV27 and TRBJ2-7; 10 bases fit TRBD2. The CDR3 loop spans 14 amino acids. Germline loops: CDR1 MNHEY, CDR2 SMNVEV (reference sequence). V trimming: 4 bases; J trimming: 6 bases; junction bases outside the gene matches: 6.

This sequence joins TRBV7-2 and TRBJ1-2, with 9 bases identical to TRBD1. V lost 3 bases to trimming and J lost 5 bases; unmatched junction nucleotides: 7. Germline V CDR1 and CDR2: SGHTA, FQGNSA. This CDR3 spans 15 amino acids. CDR3 region: CASSLVIQGAYGYTF. For the CDR3, the DNA is TGTGCCAGCAGCTTGGTGATACAGGGGGCGTATGGCTACACCTTC.

The V call is TRBV9, the J call TRBJ1-2, with 10 bases aligning to TRBD1. CDR1 and CDR2 (germline): SGDLS, YYNGEE. The CDR3 is 14 residues long. The J segment lost 7 bases and the V segment lost 4 bases, leaving 7 bases of the junction unmatched. CDR3 in DNA: TGTGCCAGCAGCTATCAGACAGGGGGCGCTGGCTACACCTTC. Its protein is CASSYQTGGAGYTF.

J is TRBJ2-3 and V is TRBV28; 7 positions match TRBD2. Germline V lookup: CDR1 MDHEN, CDR2 SYDVKM. Germline trimming cut 4 bases from V and 5 bases from J; bases unmatched to any gene: 9. The CDR3 consists of 15 residues. CDR3 sequence: CASSSGGLGEDTQYF. The CDR3 nucleotides are TGTGCCAGCAGTTCGGGCGGACTAGGGGAAGATACGCAGTATTTT.

The V gene is TRBV6-6, the J gene TRBJ1-2, with 9 positions matching TRBD1. Germline loops: CDR1 MNHNY, CDR2 SVGAGI (reference sequence). Trimming cost V 2 bases and J 5 bases; bases outside gene matches: 3. The CDR3 sequence is 14 residues long. This CDR3 reads CASSYGQGNYGYTF. The CDR3 bases are TGTGCCAGCAGTTACGGACAGGGGAATTATGGCTACACCTTC.